A selection of T cell receptor beta chains follows, all from one sample in a study of T cell repertoires in cytomegalovirus infection. TCRdb redid the calling of the reads with MiXCR, one entry per CDR3 protein. The sample lists about 310,000 distinct CDR3 sequences, around a quarter occurring once. For these TCRs, the target antigens are not known. Here the sequenced sample was cultured PBMCs, taken from culture after CMV antigen stimulation. The receptor set was obtained from a human donor in good health (CMV status not recorded). Some clones in this sample may be carry-over from other donors' samples. Each CDR3 is given with its conserved first and last residue. The D gene is left open where the match is weak. Expanded clones are given a class, and other clones once, few, many or no size at all.

D	size	length	J	V	DNA	CDR3
TRBD1	-	14	TRBJ2-2	TRBV20-1	TGCAGTGCTAGTAAGACAGGGGGCACCGGGGAGCTGTTTTTT	CSASKTGGTGELFF
TRBD2	-	13	TRBJ2-7	TRBV12-3/TRBV12-4	TGTGCCAGCAGTTTGCGACTAGCAGCCGAGCAGTACTTC	CASSLRLAAEQYF
-	few	14	TRBJ2-1	TRBV11-3	TGTGCCAGCAGCTGGGACGGGAATTCCAATGAGCAGTTCTTC	CASSWDGNSNEQFF
TRBD2	-	17	TRBJ2-1	TRBV3-1	TGTGCCAGCAGCCGGATGACCCTAGCGGGTGAGAACAATGAGCAGTTCTTC	CASSRMTLAGENNEQFF
TRBD2	-	16	TRBJ2-1	TRBV3-1	TGTGCCAGCAGCCAAGGGCTAGCGGGCCCTTACAATGAGCAGTTCTTC	CASSQGLAGPYNEQFF
-	many	15	TRBJ1-2	TRBV6-1	TGTGCCAGCAGTGAAGCACTGGTCAATGACTATGGCTACACCTTC	CASSEALVNDYGYTF
TRBD2	few	17	TRBJ2-3	TRBV6-2/TRBV6-3	TGTGCCAGCACCCGAACGGGAGCGGGGTCTAGCACAGATACGCAGTATTTT	CASTRTGAGSSTDTQYF
TRBD2	-	17	TRBJ2-1	TRBV19	TGTGCCAGTAGTACGAGACTAGCGGGAGGGCCTAGCAATGAGCAGTTCTTC	CASSTRLAGGPSNEQFF
TRBD2	many	14	TRBJ2-2	TRBV4-3	TGCGCCAGCAGGAGCGGGAGGGACACCGGGGAGCTGTTTTTT	CASRSGRDTGELFF
-	few	18	TRBJ2-5	TRBV7-6	TGTGCCAGCAGCTTAGGCGGCAGGGGGGGCATAACGGGGGAGACCCAGTACTTC	CASSLGGRGGITGETQYF
-	few	16	TRBJ1-5	TRBV4-1	TGCGCCAGCAGCCAAGATCCCTTCCCCAGCAATCAGCCCCAGCATTTT	CASSQDPFPSNQPQHF
TRBD2	-	16	TRBJ2-2	TRBV20-1	TGCAGTGCCTTTACCGGGACTAGCGGGAGTGGCGGGGAGCTGTTTTTT	CSAFTGTSGSGGELFF